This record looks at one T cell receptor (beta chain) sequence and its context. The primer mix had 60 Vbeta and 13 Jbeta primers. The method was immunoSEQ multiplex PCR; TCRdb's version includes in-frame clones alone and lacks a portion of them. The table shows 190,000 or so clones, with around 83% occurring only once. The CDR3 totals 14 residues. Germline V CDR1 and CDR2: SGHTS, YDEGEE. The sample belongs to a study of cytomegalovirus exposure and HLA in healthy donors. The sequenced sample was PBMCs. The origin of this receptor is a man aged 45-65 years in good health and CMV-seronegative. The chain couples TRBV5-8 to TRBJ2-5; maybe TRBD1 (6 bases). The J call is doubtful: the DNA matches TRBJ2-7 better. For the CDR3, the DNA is TGTGCCAGCAGCTTCTGGACAGCTTTCTACGAGCAGTACTTC. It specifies CASSFWTAFYEQYF.